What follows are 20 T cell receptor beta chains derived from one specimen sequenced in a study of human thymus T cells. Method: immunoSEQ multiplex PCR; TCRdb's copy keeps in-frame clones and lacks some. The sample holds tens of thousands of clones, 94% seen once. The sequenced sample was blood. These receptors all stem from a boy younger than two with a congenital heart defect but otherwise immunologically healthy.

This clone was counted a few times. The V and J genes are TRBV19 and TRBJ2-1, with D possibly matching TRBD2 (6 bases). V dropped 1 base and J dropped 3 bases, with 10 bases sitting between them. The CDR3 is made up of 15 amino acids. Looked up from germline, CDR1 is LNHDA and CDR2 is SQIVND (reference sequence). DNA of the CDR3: TGTGCCAGTAGTATAGGGCTAGCGTACTACAATGAGCAGTTCTTC. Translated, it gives CASSIGLAYYNEQFF. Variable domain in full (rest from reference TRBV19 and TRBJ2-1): DGGITQSPKYLFRKEGQNVTLSCEQNLNHDAMYWYRQDPGQGLRLIYYSQIVNDFQKGDIAEGYSVSREKKESFPLTVTSAQKNPTAFYLCASSIGLAYYNEQFFGPGTRLTVL.

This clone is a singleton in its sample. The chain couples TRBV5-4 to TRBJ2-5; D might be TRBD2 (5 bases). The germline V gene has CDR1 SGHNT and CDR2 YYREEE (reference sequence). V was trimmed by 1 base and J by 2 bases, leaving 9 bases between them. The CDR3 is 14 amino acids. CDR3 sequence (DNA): TGTGCCAGCAGCTTGCCCACGGGACAAGAGACCCAGTACTTC. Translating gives CASSLPTGQETQYF.

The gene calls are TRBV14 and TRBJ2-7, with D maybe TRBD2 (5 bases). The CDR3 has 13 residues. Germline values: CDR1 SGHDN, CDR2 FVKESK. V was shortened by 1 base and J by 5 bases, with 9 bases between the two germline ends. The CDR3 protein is CASSQALGDEQYF. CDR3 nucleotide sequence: TGTGCCAGCAGCCAAGCCCTCGGGGACGAGCAGTACTTC.

The CDR3 nucleotides are TGTGCCAGCAGTTTCTGGGGCACTGAAGCTTTCTTT. It encodes CASSFWGTEAFF. V usage is TRBV27 and J usage is TRBJ1-1; D unresolved. CDR1 MNHEY and CDR2 SMNVEV come from the germline V gene (reference sequence). CDR3 length: 12 amino acids. V was pared by 3 bases and J by 4 bases, with 6 bases between.

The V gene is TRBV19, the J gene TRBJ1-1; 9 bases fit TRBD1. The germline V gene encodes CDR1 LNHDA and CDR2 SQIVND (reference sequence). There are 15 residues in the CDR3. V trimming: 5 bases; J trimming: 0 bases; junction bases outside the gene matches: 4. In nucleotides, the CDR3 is TGTGCCAGTAGTCCAGGGACAGGGTTGAACACTGAAGCTTTCTTT. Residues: CASSPGTGLNTEAFF.

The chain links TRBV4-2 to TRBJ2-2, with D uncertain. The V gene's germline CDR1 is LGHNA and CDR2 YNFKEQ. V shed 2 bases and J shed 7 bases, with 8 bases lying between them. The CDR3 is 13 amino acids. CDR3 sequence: CASSQIIGGELFF. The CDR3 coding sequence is TGTGCCAGCAGCCAAATTATAGGCGGGGAGCTGTTTTTT.

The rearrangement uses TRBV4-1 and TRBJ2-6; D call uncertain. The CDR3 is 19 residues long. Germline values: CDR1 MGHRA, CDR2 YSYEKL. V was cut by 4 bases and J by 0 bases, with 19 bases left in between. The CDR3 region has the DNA TGCGCCAGCAGCCCAGCCGGCGTGGGTAGCTACTCTGGGGCCAACGTCCTGACTTTC. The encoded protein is CASSPAGVGSYSGANVLTF.

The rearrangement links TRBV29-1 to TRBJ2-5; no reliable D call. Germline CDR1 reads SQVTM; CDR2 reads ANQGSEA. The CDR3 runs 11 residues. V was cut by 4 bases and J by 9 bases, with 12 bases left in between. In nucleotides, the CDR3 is TGCAGCGTTGTTCTTACGTTAGCCCAGTACTTC. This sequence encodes CSVVLTLAQYF.

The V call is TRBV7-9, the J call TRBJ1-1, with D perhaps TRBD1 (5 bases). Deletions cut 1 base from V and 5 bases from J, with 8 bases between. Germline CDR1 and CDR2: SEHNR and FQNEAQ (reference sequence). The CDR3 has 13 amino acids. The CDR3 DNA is TGTGCCAGCAGCTTAGGGGGCCGGACTGAAGCTTTCTTT. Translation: CASSLGGRTEAFF.

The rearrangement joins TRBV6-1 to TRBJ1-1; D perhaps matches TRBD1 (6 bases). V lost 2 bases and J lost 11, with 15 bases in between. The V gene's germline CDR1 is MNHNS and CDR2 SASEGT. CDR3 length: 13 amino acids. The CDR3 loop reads CASSELTGRLAFF. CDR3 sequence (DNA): TGTGCCAGCAGTGAATTGACAGGCCGGTTGGCTTTCTTT.

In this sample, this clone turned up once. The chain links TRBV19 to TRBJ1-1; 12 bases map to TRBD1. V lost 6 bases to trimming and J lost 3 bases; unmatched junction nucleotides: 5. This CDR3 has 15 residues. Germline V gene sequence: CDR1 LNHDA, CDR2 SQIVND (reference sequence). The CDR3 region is CASSSGQGAYTEAFF. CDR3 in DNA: TGTGCCAGTAGCTCGGGACAGGGGGCCTACACTGAAGCTTTCTTT.

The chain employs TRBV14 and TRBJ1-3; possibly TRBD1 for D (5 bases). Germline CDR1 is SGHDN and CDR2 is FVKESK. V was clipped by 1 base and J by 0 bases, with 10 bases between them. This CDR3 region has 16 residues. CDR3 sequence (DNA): TGTGCCAGCAGCCAAGTAGACAGCTCCTCTGGAAACACCATATATTTT. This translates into CASSQVDSSSGNTIYF.

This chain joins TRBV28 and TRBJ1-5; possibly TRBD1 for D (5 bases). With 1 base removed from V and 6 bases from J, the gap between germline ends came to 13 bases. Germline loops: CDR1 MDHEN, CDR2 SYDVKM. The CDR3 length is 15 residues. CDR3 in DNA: TGTGCCAGCAGTTTATCTCTGGGGGTTATTCAGCCCCAGCATTTT. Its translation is CASSLSLGVIQPQHF.

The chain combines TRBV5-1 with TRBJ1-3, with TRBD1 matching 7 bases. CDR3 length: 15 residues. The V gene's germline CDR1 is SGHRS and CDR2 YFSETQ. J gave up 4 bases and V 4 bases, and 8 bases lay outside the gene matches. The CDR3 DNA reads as TGCGCCAGCAGCCAGAGCACAGGGGCGGGAAACACCATATATTTT. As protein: CASSQSTGAGNTIYF.

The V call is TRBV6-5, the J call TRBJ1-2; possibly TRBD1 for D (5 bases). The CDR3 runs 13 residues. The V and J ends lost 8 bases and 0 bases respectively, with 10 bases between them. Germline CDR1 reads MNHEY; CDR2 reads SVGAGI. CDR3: CASGRGANYGYTF. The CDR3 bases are TGTGCCAGCGGACGGGGGGCTAACTATGGCTACACCTTC.

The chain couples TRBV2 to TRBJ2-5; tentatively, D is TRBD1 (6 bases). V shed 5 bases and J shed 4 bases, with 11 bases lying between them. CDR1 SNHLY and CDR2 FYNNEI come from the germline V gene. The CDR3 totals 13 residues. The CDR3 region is CASSNRERETQYF. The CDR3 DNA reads TGTGCCAGCAGTAACAGGGAACGAGAGACCCAGTACTTC. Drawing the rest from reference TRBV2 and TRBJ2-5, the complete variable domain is EPEVTQTPSHQVTQMGQEVILRCVPISNHLYFYWYRQILGQKVEFLVSFYNNEISEKSEIFDDQFSVERPDGSNFTLKIRSTKLEDSAMYFCASSNRERETQYFGPGTRLLVL.

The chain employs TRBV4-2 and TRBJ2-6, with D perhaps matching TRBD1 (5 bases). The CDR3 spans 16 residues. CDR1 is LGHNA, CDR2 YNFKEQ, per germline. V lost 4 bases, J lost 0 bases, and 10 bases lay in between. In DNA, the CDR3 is TGTGCCAGCAGCCCCCAGGGTAGCTCTGGGGCCAACGTCCTGACTTTC. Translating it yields CASSPQGSSGANVLTF.

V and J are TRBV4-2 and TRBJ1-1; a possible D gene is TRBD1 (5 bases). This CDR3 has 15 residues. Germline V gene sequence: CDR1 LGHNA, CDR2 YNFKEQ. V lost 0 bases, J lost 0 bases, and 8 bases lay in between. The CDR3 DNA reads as TGTGCCAGCAGCCAAGAGGGGGGACTGAACACTGAAGCTTTCTTT. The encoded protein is CASSQEGGLNTEAFF.

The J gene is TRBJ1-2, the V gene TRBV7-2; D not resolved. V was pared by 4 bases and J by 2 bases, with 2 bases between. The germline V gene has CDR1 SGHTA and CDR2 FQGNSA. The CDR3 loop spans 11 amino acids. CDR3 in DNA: TGTGCCAGCAGCTCAAACTATGGCTACACCTTC. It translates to CASSSNYGYTF.

The CDR3, as DNA: TGTGCCACCACCCCGGGAAACGGGATCAAGACCCAGTACTTC. Its translation is CATTPGNGIKTQYF. The rearrangement links TRBV28 to TRBJ2-5, with D possibly matching TRBD2 (5 bases). The CDR3 has 14 amino acids. In germline, CDR1 is MDHEN, CDR2 SYDVKM. V gave up 10 bases and J gave up 6 bases, with 21 bases separating them.